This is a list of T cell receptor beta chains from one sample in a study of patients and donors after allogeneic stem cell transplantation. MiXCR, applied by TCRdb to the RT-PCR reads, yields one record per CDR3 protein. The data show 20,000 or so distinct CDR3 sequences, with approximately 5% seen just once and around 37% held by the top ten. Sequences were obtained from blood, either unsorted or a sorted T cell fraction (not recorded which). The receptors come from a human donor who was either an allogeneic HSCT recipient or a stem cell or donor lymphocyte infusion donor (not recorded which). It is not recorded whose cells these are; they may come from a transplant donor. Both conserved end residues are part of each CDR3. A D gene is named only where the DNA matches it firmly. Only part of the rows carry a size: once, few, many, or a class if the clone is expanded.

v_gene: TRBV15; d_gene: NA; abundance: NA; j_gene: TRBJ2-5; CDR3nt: TGTGCCACCAGCAGAGGAGACAGTCCCCAAGAGACCCAGTACTTC; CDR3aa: CATSRGDSPQETQYF
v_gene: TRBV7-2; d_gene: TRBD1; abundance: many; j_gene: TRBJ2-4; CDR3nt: TGTGCCAGCAGCTCGACAGGGGGCGGGGGAGGCAAAAACATTCAGTACTTC; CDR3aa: CASSSTGGGGGKNIQYF
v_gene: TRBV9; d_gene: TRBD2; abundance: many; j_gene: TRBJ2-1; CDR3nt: TGTGCCAGCAGCGTAGATTTAGGACTAGCGGAGAGACTCAATGAGCAGTTCTTC; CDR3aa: CASSVDLGLAERLNEQFF
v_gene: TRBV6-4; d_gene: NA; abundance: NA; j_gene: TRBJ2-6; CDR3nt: TGTGCCAGCAGTCGAGGGACCTCCCTCTCTGGGGCCAACGTCCTGACTTTC; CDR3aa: CASSRGTSLSGANVLTF
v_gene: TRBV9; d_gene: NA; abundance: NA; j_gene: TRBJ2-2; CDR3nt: TGTGCCAGCAGCGTAGGAGGGCTAGAAGTTGAGCTGTTTTTT; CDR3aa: CASSVGGLEVELFF
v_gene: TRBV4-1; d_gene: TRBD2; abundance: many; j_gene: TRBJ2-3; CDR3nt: TGCGCCAGCAGCCAAGATCGGTTCCTAGCGGGGGATACGCAGTATTTT; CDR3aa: CASSQDRFLAGDTQYF
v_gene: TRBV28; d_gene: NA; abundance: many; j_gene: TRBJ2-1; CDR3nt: TGTGCCAGCCACGGACCACCACAGCGTAGTGAGCAGTTCTTC; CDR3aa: CASHGPPQRSEQFF
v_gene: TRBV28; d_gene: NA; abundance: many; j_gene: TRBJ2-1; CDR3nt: TGTGCCAGCAGTTTATTGTACAATGAGCAGTTCTTC; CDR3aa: CASSLLYNEQFF
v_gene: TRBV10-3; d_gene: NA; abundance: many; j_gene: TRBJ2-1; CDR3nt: TGTGCCATCACCCCGGATCCCCACAATGAGCAGTTCTTC; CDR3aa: CAITPDPHNEQFF
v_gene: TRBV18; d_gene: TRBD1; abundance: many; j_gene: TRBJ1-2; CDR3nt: TGTGCCAGCGGGGGACAGGGGGCGAACGGCTACACCTTC; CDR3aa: CASGGQGANGYTF
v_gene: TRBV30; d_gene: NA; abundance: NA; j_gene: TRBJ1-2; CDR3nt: TGTGCCTGGAGGGTCTTCTATGGCTACACCTTC; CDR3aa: CAWRVFYGYTF
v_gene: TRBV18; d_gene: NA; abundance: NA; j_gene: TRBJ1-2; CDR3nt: TGTGCCAGCTCACCGACTCCGGACAGTCACTATGGCTACACCTTC; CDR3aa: CASSPTPDSHYGYTF
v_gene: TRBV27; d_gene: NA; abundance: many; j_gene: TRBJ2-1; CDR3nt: TGTGCCAGCAGTTTTAGGACTACGGGACTCGGTTATGAGCAGTTCTTC; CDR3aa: CASSFRTTGLGYEQFF